The 9 T cell receptor beta chains below come from one sample, sequenced in a study of cytomegalovirus exposure and HLA in healthy donors. Amplification used 60 Vbeta primers and 13 Jbeta primers. The repertoire was sequenced with immunoSEQ multiplex PCR; TCRdb's copy has only in-frame clones and lacks some. The sample shows about 170,000 clones, approximately 88% of them seen only once. The specimen was PBMCs. These TCRs come from a boy aged 2 to 10 in good health and CMV-seronegative.

The J gene is TRBJ2-7, the V gene TRBV19; 7 bases match TRBD2. The germline gives CDR1 LNHDA, CDR2 SQIVND (reference sequence). The ends lost 5 bases at V and 3 bases at J; junction bases unmatched: 13. This CDR3 region has 16 residues. Written as DNA, the CDR3 is TGTGCCAGTAGTTCGACGGCAGGGAGGGGCCTCTACGAGCAGTACTTC. Protein sequence: CASSSTAGRGLYEQYF.

Here the CDR3 DNA reads TGTGCCAGCAGCCGGACAGGGGTCGAGCAGTACTTC. Amino acid sequence: CASSRTGVEQYF. The chain joins TRBV6-5 to TRBJ2-5; TRBD1 matches 9 bases. The J call may be wrong; the DNA end is better matched by TRBJ2-7. The CDR3 is 12 residues long. Germline V CDR1 and CDR2: MNHEY, SVGAGI.

This clone was seen only once. The limits of the CDR3 on the DNA are not certain, so only TCRdb's listed CDR3 is given. The rearrangement links TRBV11-2 to TRBJ2-1; the table calls TRBD1, which could not be checked here. The CDR3 length is 18 residues, termini included. Germline V gene data show CDR1 as SGHAT and CDR2 as FQNNGV. CDR3 protein: CASSFGQGIRWGRRGGFF.

V gene TRBV2 combines with J gene TRBJ2-7, with a possible D match to TRBD2 (5 bases). V was shortened by 7 bases and J by 6 bases, with 16 bases between the two germline ends. This CDR3 is built from 13 residues. Germline V CDR1 and CDR2: SNHLY, FYNNEI. This CDR3 is CASNRTPLGEQYF. In DNA, the CDR3 is TGTGCCAGCAACCGGACTCCACTTGGCGAGCAGTACTTC.

This clone was picked up one time. This same CDR3 is encoded by further DNA sequences in the sample. This chain joins TRBV9 and TRBJ2-5; TRBD1 matches 7 bases. Germline V lookup: CDR1 SGDLS, CDR2 YYNGEE. The CDR3 has 13 amino acids. V dropped 3 bases and J dropped 4; count of bases not matched to a gene: 3. The DNA of the CDR3 is TGTGCCAGCAGCGCCCGACAGGGAGAGACCCAGTACTTC. Amino acids: CASSARQGETQYF.

This rearrangement joins TRBV4-1 to TRBJ2-7, with D hard to call. The V gene's germline CDR1 is MGHRA and CDR2 YSYEKL. Trimming removed 1 base at V and 0 bases at J, with 10 bases between. This CDR3 comprises 15 residues. CDR3 coding DNA: TGCGCCAGCAGCCAAGTCGGAGAGAGCTCCTACGAGCAGTACTTC. Translated, it gives CASSQVGESSYEQYF.

This clone was picked up a small number of times. The chain joins TRBV5-4 to TRBJ1-1; D ambiguous. V lost 2 bases and J 0 bases, leaving 5 bases between the germline ends. This CDR3 region has 13 residues. Germline V lookup: CDR1 SGHNT, CDR2 YYREEE (reference sequence). CDR3 loop: CASSFGLNTEAFF. For the CDR3, the DNA is TGTGCCAGCAGCTTTGGGCTGAACACTGAAGCTTTCTTT.

The V call is TRBV29-1, the J call TRBJ2-3; 9 bases are a match to TRBD2. The CDR3 has 11 residues. CDR1 and CDR2 from the germline V gene are SQVTM and ANQGSEA. J was trimmed by 10 bases and V by 6 bases; bases with no gene match: 5. The CDR3 here is CSVYLAGAQYF. The DNA of the CDR3 is TGCAGCGTGTATTTAGCGGGAGCGCAGTATTTT.

The chain links TRBV19 to TRBJ2-5; 8 bases match TRBD1. Trimming took 1 base from V and 5 from J; bases not matched to a gene: 9. The germline V gene encodes CDR1 LNHDA and CDR2 SQIVND (reference sequence). The length of the CDR3 is 16 residues. The DNA of the CDR3 is TGTGCCAGTAGTATAGGTGGTGCAGGGGGCGCGGAGACCCAGTACTTC. This gives the protein CASSIGGAGGAETQYF.